This T cell receptor (beta chain) derives from a study of cytomegalovirus exposure and HLA in healthy donors. About this clone: Its antigen is not identified. The sample has other DNA sequences that encode this CDR3 too.

Primers for the PCR totalled 60 Vbeta and 13 Jbeta. Using immunoSEQ multiplex PCR, the repertoire was profiled, and TCRdb retains in-frame clones only, with some absent. Of roughly 150,000 clones listed, roughly 77% are singletons. Whole-study results and caveats: Productive status was seen about 90% or about 30% of the time for most TCR beta V segments in an earlier analysis. Across donors, presence/absence analyses took sequencing depth to be roughly uniform.

This CDR3 contains 15 residues. The ends were cut back, 0 bases at V and 3 bases at J, with 12 bases in the middle. Germline loops: CDR1 SGHRS, CDR2 YFSETQ. The chain recombines TRBV5-1 with TRBJ1-1, with a weak D call TRBD1 (5 bases). Sequenced material: PBMCs. The TCR was taken from a male donor in good health and CMV-seronegative. As DNA, the CDR3 is TGCGCCAGCAGCTTGGTAGTGGGCAGGGACACTGAAGCTTTCTTT. This encodes CASSLVVGRDTEAFF. The entire variable domain, with the rest obtained from reference TRBV5-1 and TRBJ1-1, is as follows: KAGVTQTPRYLIKTRGQQVTLSCSPISGHRSVSWYQQTPGQGLQFLFEYFSETQRNKGNFPGRFSGRQFSNSRSEMNVSTLELGDSALYLCASSLVVGRDTEAFFGQGTRLTVV.